Listed here are 11 T cell receptor beta chains from one sample, sequenced in a study of T cells in Graves' hyperthyroidism and ophthalmopathy. RNA transcripts served as the template for amplifying TCR beta CDR3 regions. Initially, a first-round RT-PCR of the TCR CDR3 employed the HTBI primer set. MiXCR was run by TCRdb on the multiplex PCR reads, yielding one entry per CDR3 protein. The sample yields around 720,000 distinct CDR3 sequences, approximately 40% seen once. The sequenced sample consisted of blood. Receptor source: a woman between 40 and 50 years old with Graves' hyperthyroidism.

On this clonotype: A much larger clone lies a single base off, so this may be a read error. The chain uses TRBV7-9 and TRBJ1-6; tentatively, D is TRBD1 (6 bases). There are 15 residues in the CDR3. The germline V gene has CDR1 SEHNR and CDR2 FQNEAQ (reference sequence). CDR3: CAGSLEGVWNSPLHF. CDR3 bases: TGTGCCGGCAGCTTAGAGGGGGTTTGGAATTCACCCCTCCACTTT.

This sequence joins TRBV5-1 and TRBJ1-1; D ambiguous. V was cut by 5 bases and J by 1 base, with 15 bases left in between. The CDR3 runs to 15 residues. Germline lookup yields CDR1 SGHRS and CDR2 YFSETQ. The CDR3 DNA reads TGCGCCAGCAGATCGACATGGTCTACGAACACTGAAGCTTTCTTT. Its translation: CASRSTWSTNTEAFF.

This clonotype was seen more than once but under ten times. The chain recombines TRBV7-2 with TRBJ2-5; 16 nucleotides match TRBD2. The CDR3 contains 19 residues. V lost 6 bases to trimming and J lost 0 bases; unmatched junction nucleotides: 10. The germline V gene encodes CDR1 SGHTA and CDR2 FQGNSA. The CDR3 region has the DNA TGTGCCAGCAGTCAGCCGGGACTAGCGGGGGGGCCAAACCAAGAGACCCAGTACTTC. It codes for CASSQPGLAGGPNQETQYF.

The table lists this clonotype with many counts. CDR3 region: CASSVAGQANYGYTF. The CDR3, as DNA: TGTGCCAGCAGCGTAGCGGGACAAGCTAACTATGGCTACACCTTC. The chain is built from TRBV9 and TRBJ1-2; the D gene is possibly TRBD1 (6 bases). V was cut by 0 bases and J by 0 bases, with 9 bases left in between. Germline CDR1 is SGDLS and CDR2 is YYNGEE. This CDR3 has 15 residues. The full variable domain, completed using reference TRBV9 and TRBJ1-2, is DSGVTQTPKHLITATGQRVTLRCSPRSGDLSVYWYQQSLDQGLQFLIQYYNGEERAKGNILERFSAQQFPDLHSELNLSSLELGDSALYFCASSVAGQANYGYTFGSGTRLTVV.

This clonotype was picked up many times. The gene calls are TRBV10-3 and TRBJ1-1; possible D gene TRBD1, 6 bases. The germline CDR1 and CDR2 sequences are ENHRY and SYGVKD. The V gene lost 0 bases and the J gene lost 7 bases, with 12 bases spanning the gap. The CDR3 totals 14 residues. The CDR3 region is CAISESTGRVEAFF. The CDR3 coding sequence is TGTGCCATCAGTGAGTCTACAGGGAGGGTTGAAGCTTTCTTT.

In the case of this clonotype: A clone one base away is much larger, so this may be a read error. The rearrangement links TRBV10-2 to TRBJ2-6; TRBD2 matches at 7 bases. The CDR3 loop spans 15 amino acids. Germline loops: CDR1 WSHSY, CDR2 SAAADI. CDR3 loop: CASSCGGSGANVLTF. In DNA, the CDR3 is TGTGCCAGCAGTTGCGGGGGATCTGGGGCCAACGTCCTGACTTTC.

This clonotype was found once. The J gene is TRBJ2-7, the V gene TRBV10-3, with TRBD2 as a possible D gene (6 bases). Trimming shortened V by 0 bases and J by 2 bases, and 14 bases separated the two germline ends. Per the germline V gene, CDR1 is ENHRY and CDR2 is SYGVKD. The CDR3 is made up of 16 amino acids. The CDR3 nucleotides read TGTGCCATCAGTGAGTCGGCGGCGGGAAATGCCTACGAGCAGTACTTC. Its translation: CAISESAAGNAYEQYF.

Regarding this clonotype: This sequence may be a read error, since a much larger clone differs from it by one base. The rearrangement joins TRBV20-1 to TRBJ1-1; no clear D. Looked up from germline, CDR1 is DFQATT and CDR2 is SNEGSKA (reference sequence). The length of the CDR3 is 16 residues. V gave up 1 base and J gave up 2 bases, with 17 bases separating them. The CDR3 sequence is CSARVASNPRNTEAFF. CDR3 nucleotides: TGCAGTGCTAGAGTAGCTTCGAATCCCAGAAACACTGAAGCTTTCTTT.

This clonotype was seen more than once but under ten times. The chain couples TRBV11-2 to TRBJ2-2; no definite D call. V was shortened by 0 bases and J by 5 bases, with 10 bases between the two germline ends. The germline V gene encodes CDR1 SGHAT and CDR2 FQNNGV. The CDR3 contains 15 residues. In DNA, the CDR3 is TGTGCCAGCAGCTTAGATGGAGTCGCGACCGGGGAGCTGTTTTTT. This codes for CASSLDGVATGELFF.

V is TRBV29-1 and J is TRBJ1-2, with 12 bases fitting TRBD1. Germline V gives CDR1 SQVTM, CDR2 ANQGSEA. The V and J ends lost 8 bases and 7 bases, in that order; junction bases with no gene match: 8. The CDR3 extends over 13 amino acids. The CDR3 nucleotides are TGCAGCTCCAGGGGACAGGGGGCGCGTGGCTACACCTTC. Its protein is CSSRGQGARGYTF. Filled out from reference TRBV29-1 and TRBJ1-2, the complete variable domain reads SAVISQKPSRDICQRGTSLTIQCQVDSQVTMMFWYRQQPGQSLTLIATANQGSEATYESGFVIDKFPISRPNLTFSTLTVSNMSPEDSSIYLCSSRGQGARGYTFGSGTRLTVV.

Turning to this clonotype: A much bigger clone sits one base away, suggesting this may be a read error. The chain combines TRBV29-1 with TRBJ1-2; 8 nucleotides match TRBD1. This CDR3 has 13 amino acids. V trimming: 8 bases; J trimming: 2 bases; junction bases outside the gene matches: 7. Germline loops: CDR1 SQVTM, CDR2 ANQGSEA. CDR3 region: CSIWTGTNYGYTF. CDR3 bases: TGCAGCATCTGGACAGGGACAAACTATGGCTACACCTTC.